These T cell receptor beta chains were read from a single sample in a study of blood T cell repertoires in COVID-19. Assay: immunoSEQ multiplex PCR; the TCRdb copy retains only in-frame clones and omits some. The data contain a few hundred thousand clones, about 85% of them singletons. The sample taken for sequencing was peripheral blood. The origin of the receptors is a woman between 18 and 30 years old with acute or convalescent COVID-19. Both conserved end residues are part of each CDR3.

j_call: TRBJ1-5
v_call: TRBV5-1
cdr3_aa: CASSSGQGREPQHF

j_call: TRBJ1-1
v_call: TRBV21-1
cdr3_aa: CASSKWDKGDTEAFF

j_call: TRBJ2-3
v_call: TRBV21-1
cdr3_aa: CASSKNSGTDTQYF

j_call: TRBJ1-5
v_call: TRBV4-1
cdr3_aa: CASSLRESDRPQHF

j_call: TRBJ2-7
v_call: TRBV4-1
cdr3_aa: CASSLGGTTYEQYF

j_call: TRBJ1-4
v_call: TRBV14
cdr3_aa: CASSQHGTANNEKLFF

j_call: TRBJ2-7
v_call: TRBV7-3
cdr3_aa: CASSLGAGVGEQYF

j_call: TRBJ2-7
v_call: TRBV12-3/TRBV12-4
cdr3_aa: CASSLTGQQYF

j_call: TRBJ2-5
v_call: TRBV11-2
cdr3_aa: CASSPSVGGETQYF

j_call: TRBJ2-3
v_call: TRBV12-5
cdr3_aa: CASGLVLGTDTQYF

j_call: TRBJ2-5
v_call: TRBV19
cdr3_aa: CASSRGLAGDEETQYF

j_call: TRBJ2-3
v_call: TRBV5-5
cdr3_aa: CASTDDGGQKSDTQYF

j_call: TRBJ1-4
v_call: TRBV29-1
cdr3_aa: CSAAGQGEALTNEKLFF

j_call: TRBJ1-5
v_call: TRBV27
cdr3_aa: CASSLSGRGNQPQHF

j_call: TRBJ1-2
v_call: TRBV9
cdr3_aa: CASSETATGYGYTF

j_call: TRBJ2-3
v_call: TRBV3-1/TRBV3-2
cdr3_aa: CASSHGNFSGGYTDTQYF

j_call: TRBJ1-4
v_call: TRBV19
cdr3_aa: CASSIQRGFEKLFF

j_call: TRBJ2-7
v_call: TRBV14
cdr3_aa: CASSPLGTGDAYEQYF

j_call: TRBJ1-1
v_call: TRBV5-1
cdr3_aa: CASLNTEAFF

j_call: TRBJ2-3
v_call: TRBV5-6
cdr3_aa: CASSLSGSSDTQYF

j_call: TRBJ1-3
v_call: TRBV30
cdr3_aa: CAWRMEGKIGNTIYF

j_call: TRBJ1-1
v_call: TRBV5-4
cdr3_aa: CASSFVGGNTEAFF

j_call: TRBJ2-7
v_call: TRBV19
cdr3_aa: CASSTQGQGKSYEQYF

j_call: TRBJ1-4
v_call: TRBV4-2
cdr3_aa: CASSQVGQGNEKLFF